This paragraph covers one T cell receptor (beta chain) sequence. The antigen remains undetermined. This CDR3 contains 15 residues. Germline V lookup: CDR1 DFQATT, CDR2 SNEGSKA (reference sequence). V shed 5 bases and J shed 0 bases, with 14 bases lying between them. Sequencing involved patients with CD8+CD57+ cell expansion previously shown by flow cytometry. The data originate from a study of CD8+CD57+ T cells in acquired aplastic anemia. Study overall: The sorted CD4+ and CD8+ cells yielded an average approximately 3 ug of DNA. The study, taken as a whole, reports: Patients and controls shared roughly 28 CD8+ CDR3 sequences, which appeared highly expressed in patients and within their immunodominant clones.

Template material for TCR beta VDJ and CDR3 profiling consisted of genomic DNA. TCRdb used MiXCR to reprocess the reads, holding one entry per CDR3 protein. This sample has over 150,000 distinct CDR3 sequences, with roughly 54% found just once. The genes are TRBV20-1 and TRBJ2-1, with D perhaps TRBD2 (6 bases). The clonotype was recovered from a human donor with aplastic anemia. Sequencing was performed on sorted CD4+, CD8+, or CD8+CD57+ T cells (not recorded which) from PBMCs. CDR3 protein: CSARDFASSYNEQFF. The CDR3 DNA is TGCAGTGCTCGGGACTTCGCCAGCTCCTACAATGAGCAGTTCTTC.